These 17 T cell receptor beta chains originate from one sample sequenced in a study of CD8 T cells in ankylosing spondylitis. Using its own MiXCR run on the 5' RACE reads, TCRdb lists one record per CDR3 protein. This table has around 220,000 distinct CDR3 sequences, roughly a tenth appearing once. Sequencing was carried out using blood, either unsorted or a sorted T cell fraction (not recorded which). The receptors derive from a male donor with ankylosing spondylitis or in good health (not recorded which).

The genes are TRBV2 and TRBJ2-7; TRBD2 agrees at 12 bases. This CDR3 is built from 19 residues. The V and J ends lost 7 bases and 2 bases, in that order; junction bases with no gene match: 18. Looked up from germline, CDR1 is SNHLY and CDR2 is FYNNEI. CDR3 sequence (DNA): TGTGCCAGCACCCCCTTGGGGGAACTAGCGGGGGGTCGAACCTACGAGCAGTACTTC. It specifies CASTPLGELAGGRTYEQYF.

This clonotype was seen at least ten times. The chain couples TRBV5-1 to TRBJ2-2; D is uncertain. V lost 5 bases and J lost 7, with 15 bases in between. The CDR3 consists of 14 residues. Germline V gene data show CDR1 as SGHRS and CDR2 as YFSETQ. The CDR3 region has the DNA TGCGCCAGCAGTCCGGGTGTTCAAGGCGGGGAGCTGTTTTTT. It codes for CASSPGVQGGELFF.

Details on this clonotype: Possible read error: a much larger clone is one base away. The J gene is TRBJ2-7, the V gene TRBV6-5; 11 bases match TRBD2. Germline CDR1 and CDR2: MNHEY and SVGAGI. Trimming removed 4 bases from V and 3 bases from J; junction bases left unmatched: 5. CDR3 length equals 15 residues. Here the CDR3 reads CASSSTSGDCYEQYF. The CDR3 coding sequence is TGTGCCAGCAGTTCGACTAGCGGGGACTGCTACGAGCAGTACTTC.

There are many counts of this clonotype. The chain recombines TRBV5-1 with TRBJ2-1; D may correspond to TRBD1 or TRBD2 (6 bases each). This CDR3 contains 15 residues. The V end lost 1 base, the J end lost 5 bases, and 13 bases lay between the germline ends. Germline V lookup: CDR1 SGHRS, CDR2 YFSETQ. CDR3 sequence (DNA): TGCGCCAGCAGCTTGTACGGGGGCGGGAACAATGAGCAGTTCTTC. Translated: CASSLYGGGNNEQFF.

This clonotype has ten or more counts. This chain joins TRBV27 and TRBJ2-7; a possible D gene is TRBD2 (7 bases). The CDR3 consists of 13 residues. Germline CDR1 reads MNHEY; CDR2 reads SMNVEV (reference sequence). The V end lost 5 bases, the J end lost 2 bases, and 10 bases lay between the germline ends. The CDR3 is CASSAGAAYEQYF. CDR3 sequence (DNA): TGTGCCAGCAGTGCGGGGGCAGCCTACGAGCAGTACTTC.

The chain links TRBV3-1 to TRBJ1-1, with unresolved D. Germline V gene lookup returns CDR1 LGHDT and CDR2 YNNKEL (reference sequence). The CDR3 runs to 13 residues. The germline V and J ends were trimmed by 4 bases and 9 bases, with 15 bases remaining between them. As DNA, the CDR3 is TGTGCCAGCAGCCCTCTCGAGGGCAACAAAGCTTTCTTT. Translation gives CASSPLEGNKAFF.

This clonotype appeared many times. The V and J genes are TRBV10-3 and TRBJ1-4; 9 bases are a match to TRBD1. Trimming at V came to 10 bases and at J to 6 bases, leaving 9 bases not matched to a gene. The CDR3 runs 14 residues. Germline-derived CDR1 and CDR2 are ENHRY and SYGVKD. In nucleotides, the CDR3 is TGTGCCACCGGAGGGGGACAGGGAGATGAAAAACTGTTTTTT. This sequence encodes CATGGGQGDEKLFF.

The V gene is TRBV5-1, the J gene TRBJ1-3, with a weak D call TRBD1 (6 bases). This CDR3 has 15 residues. Germline V gene sequence: CDR1 SGHRS, CDR2 YFSETQ. Trimming removed 0 bases at V and 8 bases at J, with 15 bases between. CDR3 residues: CASSLDQGGQHTIYF. The CDR3 DNA follows: TGCGCCAGCAGCTTGGACCAGGGTGGACAGCACACCATATATTTT.

This clonotype is a singleton in its sample. The chain combines TRBV6-2 or TRBV6-3 with TRBJ1-1; tentative D call: TRBD1 (5 bases). Trimming shortened V by 0 bases and J by 3 bases, and 5 bases separated the two germline ends. CDR1 MNHEY and CDR2 SVGEGT come from the germline V gene. The CDR3 length is 13 residues. CDR3: CASSYSTDTEAFF. CDR3 sequence (DNA): TGTGCCAGCAGTTACTCGACAGACACTGAAGCTTTCTTT.

This clonotype was recorded at least ten times. The chain joins TRBV24-1 to TRBJ2-2, with D uncertain. The germline V and J ends were trimmed by 4 bases and 4 bases, with 9 bases remaining between them. The CDR3 spans 14 residues. Germline V CDR1 and CDR2: KGHDR, SFDVKD. The CDR3 DNA sequence: TGTGCCACCAGTGAGACGTTACTCACCGGGGAGCTGTTTTTT. It translates to CATSETLLTGELFF.

This clonotype showed up just a few times. The chain joins TRBV5-1 to TRBJ2-7, with 9 bases aligning to TRBD1. The CDR3 is 14 amino acids. Germline trimming cut 2 bases from V and 3 bases from J; bases unmatched to any gene: 3. Germline CDR1 SGHRS, CDR2 YFSETQ. The CDR3 here is CASSFGQGIYEQYF. Here the CDR3 DNA reads TGCGCCAGCAGCTTCGGACAGGGGATCTACGAGCAGTACTTC.

The sample holds a few counts of this clonotype. The rearrangement uses TRBV9 and TRBJ2-7, with D unclear. This CDR3 has 16 residues. Germline V gene sequence: CDR1 SGDLS, CDR2 YYNGEE. V dropped 3 bases and J dropped 2 bases, with 18 bases sitting between them. CDR3 DNA sequence: TGTGCCAGCAGCGAGACCCTTACAGAATCCCCCTACGAGCAGTACTTC. Translation gives CASSETLTESPYEQYF.

The V gene is TRBV20-1, the J gene TRBJ2-1, with D perhaps TRBD2 (6 bases). The CDR3 runs 14 residues. From germline, CDR1 is DFQATT and CDR2 SNEGSKA (reference sequence). V shed 0 bases and J shed 5 bases, with 11 bases lying between them. CDR3 coding DNA: TGCAGTGCTAGAGATCCGGGACTTCACAATGAGCAGTTCTTC. Amino acid sequence: CSARDPGLHNEQFF.

This clonotype was counted ten times or more. V and J are TRBV20-1 and TRBJ1-4, with 7 bases aligning to TRBD1. Germline CDR1 reads DFQATT; CDR2 reads SNEGSKA (reference sequence). With 6 bases clipped from V and 5 bases from J, the junction kept 6 bases outside the gene matches. CDR3 length: 13 residues. CDR3 sequence (DNA): TGCAGTGCACACGGACAGGCCAATGAAAAACTGTTTTTT. This gives the protein CSAHGQANEKLFF.

This clonotype was picked up many times. The V gene is TRBV28, the J gene TRBJ2-1, with D possibly TRBD1 on 6 matching bases. The CDR3 is made up of 11 amino acids. Trimming removed 6 bases at V and 9 bases at J, with 9 bases between. Germline CDR1 MDHEN, CDR2 SYDVKM. The CDR3 protein is CASRGAGEQFF. CDR3 DNA: TGTGCCAGCAGGGGGGCCGGTGAGCAGTTCTTC.

This clonotype was recorded many times. This rearrangement joins TRBV14 to TRBJ2-5; 9 bases align to TRBD1. The length of the CDR3 is 16 residues. Germline CDR1 and CDR2: SGHDN and FVKESK. V trimming: 4 bases; J trimming: 4 bases; junction bases outside the gene matches: 10. The chain's CDR3 is CASSRAGTGIRETQYF. Here the CDR3 DNA reads TGTGCCAGCAGCCGGGCAGGGACAGGGATCCGAGAGACCCAGTACTTC.

V is TRBV6-5 and J is TRBJ2-5; TRBD2 might be the D (6 bases). Germline loops: CDR1 MNHEY, CDR2 SVGAGI. This CDR3 contains 14 residues. V lost 2 bases to trimming and J lost 5 bases, with 12 bases between them. This chain's CDR3 is CASSYRGGWETQYF. In nucleotides, the CDR3 is TGTGCCAGCAGTTACCGGGGAGGATGGGAGACCCAGTACTTC.